The rows below give T cell receptor beta chains drawn from one sample of a study of blood T cell repertoires in COVID-19. Using immunoSEQ multiplex PCR, the repertoire was profiled, and TCRdb retains in-frame clones only, with some absent. The sample yields approximately 290,000 clones, approximately 85% seen once. Material for sequencing was PBMCs or T cells enriched from blood (not recorded which). Receptor source: a woman younger than 45 who had recovered from COVID-19. Each CDR3 is given with its conserved first and last residue. Clone size, where shown, is once, few, many, or a class for clones that have expanded.

clone_size v_call cdr3_aa
- TRBV28 CASSQTGTSGRTDEQYF
- TRBV6-5 CASGRRNEKLFF
- TRBV5-6 CASRLTDRSSYEQYF
- TRBV5-1 CASSPSSGGPTTDTQYF
- TRBV7-8 CASSLGRLAGTYSNQPQHF
- TRBV5-6 CASSLVVGTGLGNTIYF
few TRBV19 CASSIENRANSPLHF
few TRBV6-4 CASSPSGEPYNEQFF
- TRBV15 CATSRDGGQPQHF
- TRBV25-1 CASSEEGVGTEAFF
- TRBV11-2 CASSLGGPTEAFF
once TRBV13 CASSLTPSQRQETQYF
few TRBV3-1/TRBV3-2 CASSRGRNYGYTF
- TRBV28 CASRHKFSGGGPDTQYF
- TRBV9 CASSVVGTDNEQFF
- TRBV4-2 CASSQLALNTEAFF
- TRBV7-2 CASSFSGGVLSTDTQYF
- TRBV5-5 CASSPGGSQINYGYTF
once TRBV20-1 CSTRGDLEQYF
- TRBV27 CASSLFGRLGAPGELFF
few TRBV27 CASSPGRVRFF
- TRBV19 CASRGTGTDYTEAFF
- TRBV2 CASSVTGKITYNSPLHF
- TRBV7-9 CASSLGRESNTGELFF
- TRBV3-1/TRBV3-2 CASSRTGGANVLTF
- TRBV6-5 CASRIRNEQFF
- TRBV5-1 CASSSQGINYGYTF
- TRBV7-9 CASSFPTGGGPNYGYTF
- TRBV18 CASSRSSGTGDTEAFF
- TRBV13 CASIESLGGLGGYTF
- TRBV9 CASSVTGGVGNTIYF
- TRBV28 CASTGSSYEQYF
- TRBV6-5 CASDSSGANVLTF
- TRBV10-2 CASSEWQGTFYSNQPQHF
- TRBV6-5 CASSYSTGSSPLLHF
- TRBV7-9 CASSLAGDRTNYGYTF
once TRBV7-3 CASSPGRPQETQYF
- TRBV27 CASSPSGTLYEQYF
- TRBV5-6 CASSTDRFYGYTF
- TRBV3-1/TRBV3-2 CASSLHGRGISVTGELFF
- TRBV2 CASTGAATDTGELFF
- TRBV5-1 CASSLGDREGYTF
- TRBV25-1 CASAPKGVGTEAFF
- TRBV7-2 CASSLGRGRILHF
- TRBV29-1 CSVDSRGQGGYTF
- TRBV27 CASSFRGIEQFF
- TRBV3-1/TRBV3-2 CASSQNFGTEAFF
- TRBV7-9 CASSLVGEETQYF
- TRBV6-5 CASSQRGTDTQYF
- TRBV6-2/TRBV6-3 CASSPGWSGGDEQFF
- TRBV14 CASSQGTGYSPLHF
few TRBV7-8 CASSLDGRRELAKNIQYF
- TRBV19 CATHGQGAGEQYF